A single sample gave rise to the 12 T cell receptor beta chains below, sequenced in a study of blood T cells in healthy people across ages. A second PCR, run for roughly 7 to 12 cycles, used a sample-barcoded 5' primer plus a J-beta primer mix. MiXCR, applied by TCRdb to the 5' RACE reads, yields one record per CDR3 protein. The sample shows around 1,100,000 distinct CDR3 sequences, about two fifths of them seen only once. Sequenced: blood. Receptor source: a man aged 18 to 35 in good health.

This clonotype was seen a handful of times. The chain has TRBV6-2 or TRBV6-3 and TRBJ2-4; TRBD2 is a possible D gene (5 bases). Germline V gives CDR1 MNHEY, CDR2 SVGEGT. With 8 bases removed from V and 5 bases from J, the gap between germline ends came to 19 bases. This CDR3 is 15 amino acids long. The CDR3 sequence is CASPNGKGLENIQYF. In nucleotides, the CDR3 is TGTGCCAGCCCCAACGGGAAAGGTTTGGAAAACATTCAGTACTTC.

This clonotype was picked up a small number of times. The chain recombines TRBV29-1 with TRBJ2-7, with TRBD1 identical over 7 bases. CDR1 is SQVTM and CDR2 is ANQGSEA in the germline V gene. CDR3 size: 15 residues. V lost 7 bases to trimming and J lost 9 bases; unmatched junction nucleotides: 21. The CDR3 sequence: CSDLRDSVAHSWQYF. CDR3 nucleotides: TGCAGCGACCTCCGGGACAGTGTGGCCCATTCTTGGCAGTACTTC.

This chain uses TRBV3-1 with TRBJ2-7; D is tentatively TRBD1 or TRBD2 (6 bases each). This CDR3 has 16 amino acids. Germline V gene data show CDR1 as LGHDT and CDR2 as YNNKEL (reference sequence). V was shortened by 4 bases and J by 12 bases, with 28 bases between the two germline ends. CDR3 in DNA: TGTGCCAGCAGCCTCCCTCTCGGAGGGGGTGTTGAGACCCGGTACTTC. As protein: CASSLPLGGGVETRYF.

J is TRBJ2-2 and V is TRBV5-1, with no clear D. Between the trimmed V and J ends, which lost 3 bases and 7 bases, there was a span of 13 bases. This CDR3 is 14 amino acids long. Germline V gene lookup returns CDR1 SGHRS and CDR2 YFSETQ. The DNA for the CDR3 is TGCGCCAGCAGCTACTACAGTGGCTACGGGGAGCTGTTTTTT. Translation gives CASSYYSGYGELFF.

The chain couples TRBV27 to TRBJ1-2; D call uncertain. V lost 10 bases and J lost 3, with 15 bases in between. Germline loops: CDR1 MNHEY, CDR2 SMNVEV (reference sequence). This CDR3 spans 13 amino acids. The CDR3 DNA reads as TGTGCCACCGCCAAGTATCTGGACTATGGCTACACCTTC. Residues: CATAKYLDYGYTF.

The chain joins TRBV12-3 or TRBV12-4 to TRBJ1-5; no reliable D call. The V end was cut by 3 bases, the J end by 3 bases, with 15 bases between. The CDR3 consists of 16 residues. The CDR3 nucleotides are TGTGCCAGCAGTTTGACCCTCGGGGAGGCCAATCAGCCCCAGCATTTT. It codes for CASSLTLGEANQPQHF.

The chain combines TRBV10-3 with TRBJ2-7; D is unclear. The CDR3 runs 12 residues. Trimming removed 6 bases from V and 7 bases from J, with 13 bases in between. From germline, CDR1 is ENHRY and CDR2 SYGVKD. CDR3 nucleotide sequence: TGTGCCATCAGGGATCGCCTGGGGGAGCAGTACTTC. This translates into CAIRDRLGEQYF.

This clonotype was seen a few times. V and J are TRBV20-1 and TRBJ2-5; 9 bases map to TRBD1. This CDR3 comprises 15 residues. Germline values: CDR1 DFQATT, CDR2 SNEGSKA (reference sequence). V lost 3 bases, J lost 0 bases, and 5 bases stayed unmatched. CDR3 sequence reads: CSASTGTGYQETQYF. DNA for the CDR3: TGCAGTGCTAGTACCGGGACAGGGTACCAAGAGACCCAGTACTTC.

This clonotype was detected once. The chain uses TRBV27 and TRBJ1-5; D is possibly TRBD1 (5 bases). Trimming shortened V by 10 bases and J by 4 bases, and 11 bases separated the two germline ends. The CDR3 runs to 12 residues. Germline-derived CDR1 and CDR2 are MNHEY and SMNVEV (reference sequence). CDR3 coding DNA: TGTGCCACCCGGACAAGAAATCAGCCCCAGCATTTT. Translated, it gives CATRTRNQPQHF.

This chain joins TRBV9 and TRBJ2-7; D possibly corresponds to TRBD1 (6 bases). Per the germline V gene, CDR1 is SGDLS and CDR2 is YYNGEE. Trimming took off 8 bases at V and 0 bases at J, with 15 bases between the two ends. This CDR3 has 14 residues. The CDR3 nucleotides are TGTGCCAGTTCCGGGACGACAGGCTCCTACGAGCAGTACTTC. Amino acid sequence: CASSGTTGSYEQYF.

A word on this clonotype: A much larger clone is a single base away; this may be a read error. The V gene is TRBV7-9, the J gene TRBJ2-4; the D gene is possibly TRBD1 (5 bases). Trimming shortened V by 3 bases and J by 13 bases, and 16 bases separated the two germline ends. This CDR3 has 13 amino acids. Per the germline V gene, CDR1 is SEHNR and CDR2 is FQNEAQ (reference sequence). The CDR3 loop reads CASSLAMDNEQYF. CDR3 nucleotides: TGTGCCAGCAGCTTGGCGATGGACAATGAGCAGTACTTC.

The CDR3 sequence: CASSARDRDYEQYF. DNA of the CDR3: TGTGCCAGCAGCGCCCGGGACAGAGACTACGAGCAGTACTTC. This chain connects TRBV7-9 to TRBJ2-7, with TRBD1 matching 7 bases. From germline, CDR1 is SEHNR and CDR2 FQNEAQ (reference sequence). V was pared by 5 bases and J by 3 bases, with 7 bases of the junction left unmatched. This CDR3 region has 14 residues.